The rows below give T cell receptor beta chains drawn from one sample of a study of T-cell memory formation after mild COVID-19. Via MiXCR, TCRdb re-called the 5' RACE reads, giving one row per CDR3 protein. Here the sample spans 400,000 or so distinct CDR3 sequences, 15% to 20% being singletons. The specimen was PBMCs or a T cell subset sorted from them (not recorded which). These TCRs come from an adult woman who had mild COVID-19 (a few samples of this study predate the infection). Cell type and time point are not known. The CDR3 runs from the conserved cysteine through the conserved F or W. The order of the fields is J gene, V gene, D gene, CDR3 protein. D genes are given only for firm matches.

j_gene: TRBJ2-7; v_gene: TRBV18; d_gene: -; CDR3aa: CASSPAGGNNEQYF
j_gene: TRBJ2-5; v_gene: TRBV2; d_gene: -; CDR3aa: CASTRGGTRKETQYF
j_gene: TRBJ2-7; v_gene: TRBV5-1; d_gene: -; CDR3aa: CASSSSRDGTYEQYF
j_gene: TRBJ1-2; v_gene: TRBV4-3; d_gene: TRBD1; CDR3aa: CASSQLTTGQGNGYTF
j_gene: TRBJ2-5; v_gene: TRBV7-9; d_gene: TRBD1; CDR3aa: CASRDSKETQYF
j_gene: TRBJ1-5; v_gene: TRBV10-3; d_gene: TRBD1; CDR3aa: CAISKTGGDQPQHF
j_gene: TRBJ2-7; v_gene: TRBV21-1; d_gene: -; CDR3aa: CASSKGTSGRSYEQYF
j_gene: TRBJ2-5; v_gene: TRBV29-1; d_gene: TRBD2; CDR3aa: CSVLLALQETQYF
j_gene: TRBJ2-7; v_gene: TRBV6-6; d_gene: -; CDR3aa: CASSDRTYEQYF
j_gene: TRBJ2-1; v_gene: TRBV4-1; d_gene: TRBD2; CDR3aa: CASSQRLAGKYEQFF
j_gene: TRBJ2-7; v_gene: TRBV29-1; d_gene: -; CDR3aa: CSVEDIYEQYF
j_gene: TRBJ2-3; v_gene: TRBV7-2; d_gene: -; CDR3aa: CASREGGGDTQYF
j_gene: TRBJ2-3; v_gene: TRBV20-1; d_gene: -; CDR3aa: CSARDSITDTQYF
j_gene: TRBJ2-2; v_gene: TRBV4-3; d_gene: -; CDR3aa: CASSQDLSSARGGELFF
j_gene: TRBJ2-5; v_gene: TRBV12-3/TRBV12-4; d_gene: -; CDR3aa: CASSREETQETQYF
j_gene: TRBJ2-7; v_gene: TRBV4-1; d_gene: TRBD1; CDR3aa: CASSQVQGDEQYF
j_gene: TRBJ1-2; v_gene: TRBV6-2/TRBV6-3; d_gene: -; CDR3aa: CASSYSRTPYGYTF
j_gene: TRBJ2-1; v_gene: TRBV7-2; d_gene: TRBD1; CDR3aa: CASSPEAGGWNEQFF
j_gene: TRBJ2-1; v_gene: TRBV6-1; d_gene: -; CDR3aa: CASSETELVSAEQFF
j_gene: TRBJ1-1; v_gene: TRBV7-8; d_gene: -; CDR3aa: CASSLMDRMNTEAFF
j_gene: TRBJ2-1; v_gene: TRBV7-9; d_gene: TRBD2; CDR3aa: CASSFVAGLAGVRQFF
j_gene: TRBJ1-1; v_gene: TRBV18; d_gene: TRBD1; CDR3aa: CASSPPGQGSANTEAFF
j_gene: TRBJ1-5; v_gene: TRBV20-1; d_gene: TRBD1; CDR3aa: CSARAGGTGGNQPQHF
j_gene: TRBJ1-2; v_gene: TRBV4-1; d_gene: TRBD1; CDR3aa: CASSQGQGIDYGYTF
j_gene: TRBJ2-7; v_gene: TRBV20-1; d_gene: -; CDR3aa: CSARAPVAYEQYF
j_gene: TRBJ1-1; v_gene: TRBV6-2/TRBV6-3; d_gene: TRBD1; CDR3aa: CASSYLTGTGKNTEAFF
j_gene: TRBJ2-2; v_gene: TRBV29-1; d_gene: -; CDR3aa: CSVNREAGELFF
j_gene: TRBJ2-3; v_gene: TRBV5-6; d_gene: -; CDR3aa: CASSLKGPTDTQYF
j_gene: TRBJ2-2; v_gene: TRBV7-8; d_gene: -; CDR3aa: CASSPRWGGANTGELFF
j_gene: TRBJ1-2; v_gene: TRBV7-9; d_gene: -; CDR3aa: CASSLGQGLTSGYTF
j_gene: TRBJ2-1; v_gene: TRBV12-3/TRBV12-4; d_gene: -; CDR3aa: CASGWKSYNEQFF
j_gene: TRBJ2-3; v_gene: TRBV4-2; d_gene: -; CDR3aa: CASSQEPWTGRDTQYF
j_gene: TRBJ2-3; v_gene: TRBV7-8; d_gene: TRBD2; CDR3aa: CASSPSGGGADTQYF
j_gene: TRBJ2-3; v_gene: TRBV7-2; d_gene: -; CDR3aa: CASSLAGHGTDTQYF
j_gene: TRBJ2-5; v_gene: TRBV20-1; d_gene: TRBD1; CDR3aa: CSAIDRAFQETQYF
j_gene: TRBJ2-7; v_gene: TRBV4-1; d_gene: TRBD1; CDR3aa: CASSQNRGRDEQYF
j_gene: TRBJ1-5; v_gene: TRBV12-3/TRBV12-4; d_gene: -; CDR3aa: CASSLDLAGIRGQPQHF